These T cell receptor beta chains were read from a single sample in a study of cytomegalovirus exposure and HLA in healthy donors. Some clones are missing from TCRdb's copy, which holds only in-frame ones; the method was immunoSEQ multiplex PCR. The sample yields 120,000 or so clones, 66% seen once. Sequencing was done on a sample of PBMCs. These receptors were obtained from a man younger than 30 in good health and CMV-seronegative. CDR3s include the opening cysteine and the closing phenylalanine or tryptophan. A D gene is named only where the DNA matches it firmly. The listing skips clone size in some rows; elsewhere it reads once, few, many or a size class.

>-|TRBV7-9|TRBJ2-1|few
CASSLVGGVRDNEQFF
TGTGCCAGCAGCTTAGTGGGCGGGGTACGGGACAATGAGCAGTTCTTC
>TRBD1|TRBV15|TRBJ2-7|-
CATSSPGTGSYEQYF
TGTGCCACCAGCAGCCCCGGGACAGGGTCCTACGAGCAGTACTTC
>-|TRBV5-4|TRBJ1-1|-
CASSLVRGTEAFF
TGTGCCAGCAGCTTGGTGCGGGGCACTGAAGCTTTCTTT
>-|TRBV28|TRBJ1-5|-
CASRTDRGNQPQHF
TGTGCCAGCAGGACGGACAGAGGTAATCAGCCCCAGCATTTT
>-|TRBV5-1|TRBJ2-1|-
CASSLVPSEGREQFF
TGCGCCAGCAGCTTGGTTCCTAGCGAGGGCCGAGAGCAGTTCTTC
>TRBD1|TRBV19|TRBJ1-1|-
CASRRAGGTEAFF
TGTGCCAGTAGAAGGGCAGGGGGCACTGAAGCTTTCTTT
>TRBD2|TRBV7-9|TRBJ2-3|-
CSSRGWEREPDTQYF
TGTTCCAGCAGGGGATGGGAGCGGGAGCCAGATACGCAGTATTTT
>TRBD1|TRBV28|TRBJ2-1|-
CASRVEGAGPFDEQFF
TGTGCCAGCAGGGTAGAGGGGGCGGGCCCTTTCGATGAGCAGTTCTTC
>TRBD1|TRBV28|TRBJ1-2|once
CASSTSGTGGRYGYTF
TGTGCCAGCAGTACCTCCGGGACAGGGGGCCGCTATGGCTACACCTTC
>TRBD1|TRBV5-1|TRBJ2-3|-
CASSVDRATQYF
TGCGCCAGCAGTGTCGACAGGGCCACGCAGTATTTT
>TRBD1|TRBV10-1|TRBJ2-5|-
CASSRGGYGEETQYF
TGCGCCAGCAGTCGAGGGGGCTACGGAGAAGAGACCCAGTACTTC
>TRBD2|TRBV6-1|TRBJ2-1|-
CASKDGGRAGGEQFF
TGTGCCAGCAAGGATGGCGGGAGGGCCGGGGGTGAGCAGTTCTTC
>TRBD1|TRBV7-9|TRBJ2-5|-
CASSLGQGRGYF
TGTGCCAGCAGTCTCGGACAGGGGCGGGGGTACTTC
>-|TRBV5-5|TRBJ2-2|-
CASSWGGGSTGELFF
TGTGCCAGCAGCTGGGGAGGGGGTAGCACCGGGGAGCTGTTTTTT
>TRBD2|TRBV11-3|TRBJ2-1|-
CASSLGLVNEQFF
TGTGCCAGCAGCTTGGGACTAGTTAATGAGCAGTTCTTC
>TRBD2|TRBV7-2|TRBJ2-1|-
CASSPSGSQHNEQFF
TGTGCCAGCAGCCCTAGCGGGAGTCAACACAATGAGCAGTTCTTC
>TRBD1|TRBV4-3|TRBJ1-1|few
CASSHRGRGNTEAFF
TGCGCCAGCAGCCACAGGGGGCGCGGGAACACTGAAGCTTTCTTT
>-|TRBV28|TRBJ1-2|-
CASSLSQGNYGYTF
TGTGCCAGCAGTTTATCCCAGGGAAACTATGGCTACACCTTC
>-|TRBV11-1|TRBJ1-4|-
CASSRGHAGTTNEKLFF
TGTGCCAGCAGCCGCGGACACGCGGGGACAACTAATGAAAAACTGTTTTTT
>-|TRBV27|TRBJ1-1|few
CASSLVAGNTEAFF
TGTGCCAGCAGTTTAGTGGCAGGGAACACTGAAGCTTTCTTT
>-|TRBV28|TRBJ1-5|-
CASSDQGTGPQHF
TGTGCCAGCAGCGATCAGGGGACGGGGCCCCAGCATTTT
>TRBD1|TRBV6-1|TRBJ2-7|-
CASKYGTVSYEQYF
TGTGCCAGCAAGTACGGGACAGTATCCTACGAGCAGTACTTC
>-|TRBV11-3|TRBJ2-3|-
CASSSLSDTQYF
TGTGCCAGCAGCTCCCTGTCAGATACGCAGTATTTT
>-|TRBV5-6|TRBJ1-1|-
CASSLEGLFRERTEAFF
TGTGCCAGCAGCTTGGAGGGTTTGTTCAGGGAAAGGACTGAAGCTTTCTTT
>TRBD1|TRBV27|TRBJ1-5|-
CASSLQGAGQPQHF
TGTGCCAGCAGCTTACAGGGGGCCGGTCAGCCCCAGCATTTT
>-|TRBV19|TRBJ2-2|-
CASTLPFAGTKNTGELFF
TGTGCCAGTACTCTCCCCTTCGCGGGCACGAAGAACACCGGGGAGCTGTTTTTT
>TRBD1|TRBV5-3|TRBJ2-3|-
CARSFTGASTDTQYF
TGTGCCAGAAGCTTCACAGGGGCTAGCACAGATACGCAGTATTTT
>-|TRBV2|TRBJ2-3|-
CASTWARTDTQYF
TGTGCCAGCACATGGGCTCGCACAGATACGCAGTATTTT
>-|TRBV30|TRBJ2-1|few
CAWSVPGLYNEQFF
TGTGCCTGGAGTGTCCCGGGACTTTACAATGAGCAGTTCTTC
>TRBD1|TRBV19|TRBJ1-2|-
CASRVSTGTGYTF
TGTGCCAGTCGAGTATCGACAGGGACTGGCTACACCTTC
>-|TRBV7-6|TRBJ2-6|-
CASSALTAGANVLTF
TGTGCCAGCAGCGCACTTACCGCCGGGGCCAACGTCCTGACTTTC
>-|TRBV4-3|TRBJ1-2|-
CASSQDYRSGYGYTF
TGCGCCAGCAGCCAAGACTACAGGTCAGGCTATGGCTACACCTTC
>-|TRBV30|TRBJ2-1|-
CAWSRGFSYNEQFF
TGTGCCTGGAGTCGAGGTTTCTCCTACAATGAGCAGTTCTTC
>-|TRBV19|TRBJ1-1|few
CASTHGRGLDTEAFF
TGTGCCAGTACCCATGGAAGGGGCTTAGACACTGAAGCTTTCTTT
>-|TRBV10-1|TRBJ1-4|-
CASSLGSFLPRGNEKLFF
TGCGCCAGCTCTCTAGGCAGTTTCCTTCCCCGTGGCAATGAAAAACTGTTTTTT
>-|TRBV13|TRBJ1-2|once
CASSLVDYGYTF
TGTGCCAGCAGCTTAGTAGACTATGGCTACACCTTC
>-|TRBV21-1|TRBJ2-7|-
CAREGGGQGTTYEQYF
TGTGCCAGGGAGGGGGGGGGACAGGGTACGACCTACGAGCAGTACTTC
>-|TRBV6-6|TRBJ2-7|-
CASLQDRSSYEQYF
TGTGCCAGCCTTCAGGACAGAAGCTCCTACGAGCAGTACTTC
>-|TRBV27|TRBJ2-3|-
CASSLSTFTDTQYF
TGTGCCAGCAGTCTCTCGACTTTCACAGATACGCAGTATTTT
>TRBD2|TRBV5-1|TRBJ2-1|once
CASSRTSGNNEQFF
TGCGCCAGCAGCCGGACTAGCGGGAACAATGAGCAGTTCTTC
>-|TRBV5-8|TRBJ1-2|-
CASSLGRGDGYTF
TGTGCCAGCAGCCTTGGCAGGGGAGATGGCTACACCTTC
>TRBD1|TRBV6-1|TRBJ1-1|-
CASLDRGLNTEAFF
TGTGCCAGCTTGGACAGGGGGCTGAACACTGAAGCTTTCTTT
>TRBD1|TRBV7-9|TRBJ2-1|-
CASRIPGQGNEQFF
TGTGCCAGCAGGATTCCGGGACAGGGGAATGAGCAGTTCTTC
>-|TRBV5-4|TRBJ1-1|-
CASSPQDRNTEAFF
TGTGCCAGCAGCCCCCAGGACAGAAACACTGAAGCTTTCTTT
>TRBD1|TRBV27|TRBJ2-7|-
CATRRQGALYEQYF
TGTGCCACTAGGCGCCAGGGGGCGTTATACGAGCAGTACTTC
>-|TRBV27|TRBJ2-5|-
CASSFFSGSQETQYF
TGTGCCAGCAGTTTTTTCAGCGGATCACAAGAGACCCAGTACTTC
>TRBD1|TRBV6-1|TRBJ2-7|-
CASSGGTGRGEQYF
TGTGCCAGCAGTGGAGGGACAGGGCGCGGCGAGCAGTACTTC
>TRBD2|TRBV6-6|TRBJ2-1|-
CASSSGLAGGEQFF
TGTGCCAGCAGCTCGGGACTAGCGGGAGGGGAGCAGTTCTTC
>-|TRBV30|TRBJ2-7|-
CAWKARGGAEQYF
TGTGCCTGGAAAGCTCGGGGCGGGGCCGAGCAGTACTTC
>TRBD2|TRBV5-1|TRBJ2-1|-
CASSLSGGAPNEQFF
TGCGCCAGCAGCTTGTCCGGGGGGGCCCCCAATGAGCAGTTCTTC
>TRBD2|TRBV5-1|TRBJ2-2|few
CASSLTLAGKHTGELFF
TGCGCCAGCAGCTTGACACTAGCGGGGAAACACACCGGGGAGCTGTTTTTT
>-|TRBV6-1|TRBJ1-4|-
CASSLGGATNEKLFF
TGTGCCAGCAGCCTGGGGGGTGCAACTAATGAAAAACTGTTTTTT
>-|TRBV9|TRBJ1-1|-
CASSGTLNTEAFF
TGTGCCAGCAGCGGGACATTGAACACTGAAGCTTTCTTT